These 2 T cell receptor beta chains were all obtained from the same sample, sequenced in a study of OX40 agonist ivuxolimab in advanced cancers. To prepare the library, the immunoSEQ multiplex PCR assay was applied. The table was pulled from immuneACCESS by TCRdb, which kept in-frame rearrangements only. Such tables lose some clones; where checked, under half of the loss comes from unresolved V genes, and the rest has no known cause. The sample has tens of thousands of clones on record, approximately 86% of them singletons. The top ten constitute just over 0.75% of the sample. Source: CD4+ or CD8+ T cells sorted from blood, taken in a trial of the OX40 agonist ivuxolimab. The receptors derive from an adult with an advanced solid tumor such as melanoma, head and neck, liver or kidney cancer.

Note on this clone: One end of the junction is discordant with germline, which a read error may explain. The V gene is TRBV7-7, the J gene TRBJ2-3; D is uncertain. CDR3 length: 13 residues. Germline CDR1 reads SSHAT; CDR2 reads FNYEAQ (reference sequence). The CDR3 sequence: CASSLIGTDTQYF. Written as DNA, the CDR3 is TGTGCTAGCAGCTTAATCGGTACAGATACGCAGTATTTT.

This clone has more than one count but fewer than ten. The CDR3 reads CASSVGGDSPLHF. The CDR3 bases are TGTGCCAGTAGCGTGGGTGGGGATTCACCCCTCCACTTT. This chain joins TRBV19 and TRBJ1-6, with unresolved D. The CDR3 is 13 amino acids. Germline V gene lookup returns CDR1 LNHDA and CDR2 SQIVND (reference sequence). The V end was cut by 6 bases, the J end by 8 bases, with 11 bases between.